These 8 T cell receptor beta chains originate from one sample sequenced in a study of shared T cell receptors in the human thymus (dated by TCRdb to the early 2020s). The method was the immunoSEQ multiplex PCR assay. In its TCRdb copy, this immuneACCESS table keeps in-frame sequences only and misses some clones. Where compared with another copy, unresolved V genes explain less than half of these, and the others have no known cause. The sample table lists hundreds of thousands of clones, approximately 90% of them with a count of one. The top ten hold roughly 0.0097% of the sample. The same data also went into a second study, on human thymus T cells.

Sequenced: thymocytes. These receptors originate from a boy under two years old with a congenital heart defect. Donor details come from another sample of the same person, matched by shared clones.

V usage is TRBV5-4 and J usage is TRBJ2-2, with 13 bases lining up with TRBD2. The CDR3 covers 17 residues. CDR1 and CDR2 (germline): SGHNT, YYREEE (reference sequence). V lost 1 base to trimming and J lost 6 bases; unmatched junction nucleotides: 6. CDR3 sequence (DNA): TGTGCCAGCAGCTTGCGAAAACTAGCGGGGGGGCCCGGGGAGCTGTTTTTT. Protein product: CASSLRKLAGGPGELFF.

The chain combines TRBV14 with TRBJ2-7; perhaps TRBD1 as D (5 bases). The V end was cut by 0 bases, the J end by 5 bases, with 14 bases between. Germline lookup yields CDR1 SGHDN and CDR2 FVKESK. This CDR3 has 15 amino acids. The CDR3: CASSQDGTGLNEQYF. DNA for the CDR3: TGTGCCAGCAGCCAAGACGGTACAGGTCTAAACGAGCAGTACTTC.

The chain links TRBV28 to TRBJ1-5; possible D gene TRBD1, 6 bases. In germline, CDR1 is MDHEN, CDR2 SYDVKM. The V and J ends lost 3 bases and 5 bases respectively, with 20 bases between them. The CDR3 consists of 17 residues. In DNA form, the CDR3 reads TGTGCCAGCAGTTTCCTTCAGGAAGACAGGCGCTATCAGCCCCAGCATTTT. It yields the protein CASSFLQEDRRYQPQHF. The full variable domain, in which reference TRBV28 and TRBJ1-5 provide the parts outside the CDR3, is DVKVTQSSRYLVKRTGEKVFLECVQDMDHENMFWYRQDPGLGLRLIYFSYDVKMKEKGDIPEGYSVSREKKERFSLILESASTNQTSMYLCASSFLQEDRRYQPQHFGDGTRLSIL.

The chain is built from TRBV5-1 and TRBJ2-7; weak D call: TRBD1 (5 bases). Trimming cost V 7 bases and J 3 bases, with 23 bases left between them. This CDR3 region has 16 residues. From germline, CDR1 is SGHRS and CDR2 YFSETQ. CDR3 bases: TGCGCCAGCTCCCCCGCCCGCAGGGATGCCCTCTACGAGCAGTACTTC. The encoded protein is CASSPARRDALYEQYF.

The rearrangement joins TRBV4-3 to TRBJ2-1, with 9 positions matching TRBD2. V trimming: 0 bases; J trimming: 5 bases; junction bases outside the gene matches: 8. The CDR3 spans 17 residues. From germline, CDR1 is LGHNA and CDR2 YSLEER. Written as DNA, the CDR3 is TGCGCCAGCAGCCAAGATCTTAGCGGGAGAGGCGACAATGAGCAGTTCTTC. It yields the protein CASSQDLSGRGDNEQFF.

The chain recombines TRBV19 with TRBJ2-3; TRBD1 matches 10 bases. CDR1 is LNHDA and CDR2 is SQIVND in the germline V gene (reference sequence). The CDR3 is made up of 18 amino acids. Trimming cost V 5 bases and J 3 bases; bases outside gene matches: 14. CDR3 bases: TGTGCCAGTAGTGGATCCCGGGACAGGGGAAGGTGGACAGATACGCAGTATTTT. Translation gives CASSGSRDRGRWTDTQYF.

In this sample, this clone turned up a few times. CDR3 protein: CASSQEAAGDGNIQYF. CDR3 DNA: TGCGCCAGCAGCCAAGAGGCCGCGGGAGATGGAAACATTCAGTACTTC. The chain joins TRBV4-1 to TRBJ2-4; TRBD2 matches 7 bases. CDR1 and CDR2 from the germline V gene are MGHRA and YSYEKL. The V and J ends lost 0 bases and 6 bases, in that order; junction bases with no gene match: 8. This CDR3 spans 16 amino acids.

This chain joins TRBV6-1 and TRBJ2-1; 12 bases map to TRBD2. The V gene end was trimmed by 3 bases and the J gene end by 9 bases; junction bases not matched to a gene: 15. The CDR3 length is 18 residues. Per germline, CDR1 MNHNS and CDR2 SASEGT. CDR3 DNA sequence: TGTGCCAGCAGTGACCTTACTAGCGGGAGGCACCAGTCGCTTGAGCAGTTCTTC. This gives the protein CASSDLTSGRHQSLEQFF.